This T cell receptor beta chain was found in a study of T cells expressing NK-cell markers. The wider study: There were seven HCMV-seropositive donors and one seronegative donor among the eight sequenced.

The CDR3 has 15 amino acids. Notes on the study in general: Expanded NKG2C+ T cell clones had unclear HCMV specificity. Among CD8+ T cells from about six donors, dominant NKG2C+ clonotypes accounted for about 1.0-7.0%.

As regards this clonotype: Its antigen is unidentified.

TCRdb re-called the 5' RACE reads and shows each CDR3 protein once, DNA omitted. This table holds roughly 160,000 distinct CDR3 sequences. This sequence was found in a man aged 18-75 years in good health. The sample consisted of blood T cells: a sorted CD56 or NKG2C T cell subset, CD4+ or CD8+ T cells, or bulk PBMC T cells (not recorded which). This chain connects TRBV12-3 or TRBV12-4 to TRBJ2-7; TCRdb's assignment of TRBD1 cannot be checked, as there is no DNA. The CDR3 reads CASRSGTGSLHEQYF.